One T cell receptor beta chain is described in this entry. This clone has only a few counts. Its antigen specificity is not known. Base-call qualities are not available, and no considerably larger clone is one nucleotide away. The data were obtained in a study of T cell repertoires in Merkel cell carcinoma (dated by TCRdb to the late 2010s). In the study overall: Patients who had received intralesional immunotherapy or systemic immune checkpoint blockade prior to the biopsy were excluded. MCPyV-specific clonotypes were first defined by tetramer sorting, cloning and paired TCR sequencing of expanded tumor-infiltrating lymphocytes. A diagnosis of MCPyV-positive Merkel cell carcinoma and successful in vitro expansion of tumor-infiltrating lymphocytes were required for inclusion.

General findings and caveats noted by the study authors: No normal tissue biopsies were studied.

Its CDR3 holds 19 amino acids, cysteine through phenylalanine. Just the 57-base CDR3 DNA is kept, in frame starting at base 1. V lost 2 bases and J lost 2 bases, and the count of bases not matched to a germline gene is 11. CDR1 and CDR2, per the germline V gene, are SGHTA and FQGNSA. TRB CDR3 sequencing and data processing of tumor genomic DNA were performed with the immunoSEQ assay. TCRdb re-hosts the immuneACCESS table, in-frame sequences only. Its copies lack some clones; in the studies checked, an unresolved V gene accounts for under half of them, and the cause for the rest is not known. This sample gives 13,000 to 15,000 clones in total; 76% of them show up just once. Jointly, the top ten make up roughly 15% of the sample. Biopsy-confirmed MCPyV-positive Merkel cell carcinoma was present in the study subjects, and positive serum antibodies to T-antigen were found in every subject. Genomic DNA was extracted from six adjacent 10-micron frozen tumor sections without any cell sorting or culture. Roughly 5 x 5 x 5 mm of tumor biopsy tissue was frozen in optimal cutting temperature compound. In the frozen biopsy, scout sections stained with hematoxylin and eosin confirmed abundant Merkel cell carcinoma and infiltrating cells.

The clonotype originates from an adult with Merkel cell carcinoma. The sequenced sample was tumor tissue. Recombination connected TRBV7-2 to TRBJ1-3, and TRBD1 matches 11 of the central bases. Read as DNA, the sequence is TGTGCCAGCAGCTTATCTGGACAGGGGGCATCTAAAACTGGAAACACCATATATTTT. Translated, it gives CASSLSGQGASKTGNTIYF.